This TCR beta chain originates from a study of T cells in narcolepsy. Study background: Donors had narcolepsy type 1 or type 2, or were healthy controls. Whole-study findings and limits: Reportedly, autoreactive clonotypes were serially detected in patients' blood but not controls'. Same-patient CSF and blood CD4+ T cell clonotypes included HCRT-specific and TRIB2-specific autoreactive ones.

The CDR3 sequence is 16 residues long. Trimming took 11 bases from V and 0 from J, leaving 20 bases between them. Germline V gene data show CDR1 as SSHAT and CDR2 as FNYEAQ (reference sequence). On this clone itself: The antigen is unknown.

The repertoire was sequenced with immunoSEQ multiplex PCR; TCRdb's copy has only in-frame clones and lacks some. The sample shows about 21,000 clones, around 90% of them seen only once. The chain couples TRBV7-7 to TRBJ2-1, with a possible D match to TRBD2 (5 bases). This clonotype was sampled from a human donor with narcolepsy. Sequencing was done on a sample of CD45RA- memory CD4+ T cells from PBMCs. The DNA of the CDR3 is TGTGCCTGCGGGCAAGCGGAAGGAAGCTCCTACAATGAGCAGTTCTTC. Translated: CACGQAEGSSYNEQFF.